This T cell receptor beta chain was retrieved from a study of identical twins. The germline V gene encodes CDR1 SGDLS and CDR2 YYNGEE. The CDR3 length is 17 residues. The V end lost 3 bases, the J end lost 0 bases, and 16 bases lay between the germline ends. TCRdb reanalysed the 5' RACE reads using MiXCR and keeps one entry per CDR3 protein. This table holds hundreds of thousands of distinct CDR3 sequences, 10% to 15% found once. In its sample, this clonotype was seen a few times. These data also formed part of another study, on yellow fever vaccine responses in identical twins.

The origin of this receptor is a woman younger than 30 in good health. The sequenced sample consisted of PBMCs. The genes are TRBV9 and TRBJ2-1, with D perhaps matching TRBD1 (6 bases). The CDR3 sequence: CASSASSWGRSYNEQFF. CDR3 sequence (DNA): TGTGCCAGCAGCGCCTCTTCTTGGGGGCGCTCCTACAATGAGCAGTTCTTC.